The entry below describes one TCR beta chain. At least ten counts were recorded for this clonotype. Its antigen has not been determined. No base quality values were provided; no much bigger clone lies one nucleotide off. The meaning of the sample's treatment or condition label: allogeneic hematopoietic cell transplantation with graft depleted of TCRalphabeta T cells and CD19 B cells. The children who served as transplant recipients had been given grafts of TCRalphabeta/CD19-depleted allogeneic hematopoietic cells. This entry belongs to a study of T-cell reconstitution after alpha-beta-depleted transplantation in children listed by TCRdb under 2016. Regarding the research as a whole: Using TCR repertoire profiling, the study quantitatively followed how T-cell immune reconstitution unfolded in children after TCRalphabeta/CD19-depleted allogeneic hematopoietic cell transplantation.

What the work shows at the level of the full study, not this receptor alone: The apparently early alphabetaT-cell count recovery about two months after transplant was reportedly dependent on only several hundred rapidly expanded clones derived from non-depleted graft cells. The frequencies of hyperexpanded clones fell over the following months, and after one year, T-cell counts and TCRbeta diversity were mostly attributed to newly produced T cells. In some patients, the high TCRbeta diversity seen at day 60 was put down to recipient T cells and intrathymic progenitors that had survived conditioning.

Taken from cysteine to phenylalanine, the CDR3 has 14 residues. Just the 42-base CDR3 DNA is kept, in frame starting at base 1. After removal of 5 bases from V and 2 bases from J, the junction retains 4 bases not matched to a gene. Receptor libraries were prepared by PCR. The reads were generated on an Illumina HiSeq 2500. TCR libraries were prepared with molecular barcoding, using unique molecular identifiers to normalize TCRbeta repertoire quantification. TCRdb trimmed the raw reads at Q25, called clones with MiXCR and kept productive beta chains. Rows matching on CDR3 protein sequence are summarized as one entry with the most common DNA and genes. This sample lists about 300,000 distinct CDR3 sequences; roughly a tenth were detected once. The top ten hold about 8% of the sample.

The input for sequencing was PBMCs, taken before TCRalphabeta/CD19-depleted stem cell transplant. The V and J genes are TRBV12-3 or TRBV12-4 and TRBJ2-7, and TRBD1 aligns with 9 junction nucleotides. The sequence was collected from a boy in the first two years of life with acute myeloid leukemia, due to receive a stem cell transplant. The DNA sequence is given as TGTGCCAGCAGTACTGGACAGGGGCCCTACGAGCAGTACTTC. Its protein product is CASSTGQGPYEQYF.